The sequence of this T cell receptor beta chain was determined in a study of immune heterogeneity within non-small cell lung tumors. Study at large: Classification of the tumors gave a handful of squamous cell carcinomas, about 10 non-squamous carcinomas and 1 not otherwise specified. Overall study results and limits: Alongside site-unique high-frequency clones, identical dominant CDR3 beta clonotypes recurred across tumor sites within a patient. Largely different high-frequency T-cell receptor beta clonotypes were found between individual patients.

For the TCR beta CDR3, multiplex PCR with 32 V and 13 J primers performed the amplification. TCRdb reanalysed the multiplex PCR reads using MiXCR and keeps one entry per CDR3 protein. Here the sample spans roughly 9,700 distinct CDR3 sequences, around 17% being singletons. Germline assignment: CDR1 SQVTM and CDR2 ANQGSEA. V was cut by 6 bases and J by 5 bases, with 22 bases left in between. The CDR3 is 15 amino acids. About this clonotype: Its target is unknown.

Samples each supplied around 600 ng of bulk tumor genomic DNA as template. During surgery, several far-apart biopsies were obtained from every primary tumor. Curative surgical treatment was performed in patients who had newly diagnosed, untreated non-small cell lung cancer. Specimen: lung tumor tissue. The TCR sequence derives from a middle-aged man with non-small cell lung cancer. The chain recombines TRBV29-1 with TRBJ2-5; possibly TRBD1 for D (6 bases). Here the CDR3 reads CSVVRDTQNGETQYF. The CDR3, as DNA: TGCAGCGTCGTCCGGGACACACAAAATGGGGAGACCCAGTACTTC.